The rows below give T cell receptor beta chains drawn from one sample of a study of cytomegalovirus exposure and HLA in healthy donors. This table comes from immunoSEQ multiplex PCR, and its TCRdb copy is limited to in-frame clones, with some not included. The profile covers 150,000 to 200,000 clones, with roughly 74% appearing a single time and 10% to 12% taken by the ten largest. Sequencing used PBMCs. The receptors come from a man younger than 30 in good health and CMV-seropositive. Each CDR3 is given with its conserved first and last residue. A D gene is named only where the DNA matches it firmly. For some rows the clone size is stated as once, few or many, or as a class when expanded; others skip it.

v_call	clone_size	j_call	d_call	cdr3_length	cdr3_aa	cdr3_nt
TRBV7-9	.	TRBJ1-3	TRBD1	15	CASSQRQGSRNTIYF	TGTGCCAGCAGTCAGCGACAGGGGAGTCGAAACACCATATATTTT
TRBV27	.	TRBJ1-4	.	12	CASSLFPRKLFF	TGTGCCAGCAGTTTATTCCCCCGAAAACTGTTTTTT
TRBV28	.	TRBJ1-3	.	16	CASSLSTPGSGNTIYF	TGTGCCAGCAGTTTATCCACTCCGGGCTCTGGAAACACCATATATTTT
TRBV5-4	.	TRBJ2-1	TRBD2	17	CASTPAGLAGLAAKQFF	TGTGCCAGCACCCCAGCAGGACTAGCGGGACTAGCGGCGAAGCAGTTCTTC
TRBV6-5	.	TRBJ1-1	TRBD1	14	CASTPGGSNTEAFF	TGTGCCAGCACCCCAGGGGGATCGAACACTGAAGCTTTCTTT
TRBV4-2	.	TRBJ2-1	TRBD2	16	CASSQETSASYNEQFF	TGTGCCAGCAGCCAGGAGACTAGCGCCTCCTACAATGAGCAGTTCTTC
TRBV19	few	TRBJ1-3	.	15	CASSNPSYSGNTIYF	TGTGCCAGTAGTAATCCTTCCTACTCTGGAAACACCATATATTTT
TRBV7-9	.	TRBJ2-7	.	13	CASSLERAYEQYF	TGTGCCAGCAGCTTGGAGCGGGCCTACGAGCAGTACTTC
TRBV7-9	.	TRBJ2-5	.	13	CASSSPGWQTQYF	TGTGCCAGCAGCTCCCCGGGTTGGCAGACCCAGTACTTC
TRBV5-1	few	TRBJ2-3	.	14	CASSSQGSTDTQYF	TGCGCCAGCAGCTCCCAGGGTTCAACAGATACGCAGTATTTT
TRBV7-3	once	TRBJ2-2	.	16	CASSLSSGQNTGELFF	TGTGCCAGCAGCTTAAGTTCTGGACAGAACACCGGGGAGCTGTTTTTT
TRBV25-1	.	TRBJ1-1	.	14	CASSARADSTEAFF	TGTGCCAGCAGTGCTAGAGCCGACAGCACTGAAGCTTTCTTT
TRBV19	.	TRBJ1-1	.	12	CASSRWGEEAFF	TGTGCCAGTTCCAGGTGGGGGGAGGAAGCTTTCTTT
TRBV14	.	TRBJ2-5	TRBD2	15	CASSPWTSGQETQYF	TGTGCCAGCAGCCCGTGGACTAGCGGTCAAGAGACCCAGTACTTC